Below are 15 T cell receptor beta chains sequenced from a single sample in a study of early T cells in non-severe SARS-CoV-2 infection. From the 5' RACE reads, TCRdb called clonotypes with MiXCR, one entry per CDR3 protein. The sample contains approximately 70,000 distinct CDR3 sequences, less than 12% of which appear only once. The sample here was whole blood, taken at baseline. The receptors originated from an adult who was a healthcare worker with PCR-confirmed SARS-CoV-2 infection or an uninfected control (not recorded which).

This clonotype was observed at least ten times. This chain joins TRBV7-9 and TRBJ1-2, with TRBD1 matching 7 bases. The germline V gene encodes CDR1 SEHNR and CDR2 FQNEAQ (reference sequence). The CDR3 extends over 14 amino acids. J was trimmed by 8 bases and V by 2 bases; bases with no gene match: 8. In DNA, the CDR3 is TGTGCCAGCAGCTTACCAGGACAGGTTTTGGGCTACACCTTC. It codes for CASSLPGQVLGYTF.

At least ten counts were recorded for this clonotype. The genes are TRBV10-3 and TRBJ2-3; 12 bases are a match to TRBD2. V lost 4 bases and J lost 4; bases outside the gene matches: 6. Per the germline V gene, CDR1 is ENHRY and CDR2 is SYGVKD. This CDR3 contains 16 residues. The CDR3 sequence is CAISATSGSYADTQYF. CDR3 coding DNA: TGTGCCATCAGTGCGACTAGCGGGAGCTACGCAGATACGCAGTATTTT.

The chain carries TRBV9 and TRBJ2-1; 7 bases map to TRBD2. CDR3 length equals 18 residues. Trimming cost V 0 bases and J 8 bases; bases outside gene matches: 17. Germline assignment: CDR1 SGDLS and CDR2 YYNGEE. The CDR3 DNA sequence: TGTGCCAGCAGCGTAGCTCCCTCGGCCTCGGCGGGAGTCCATGAGCAGTTCTTC. This encodes CASSVAPSASAGVHEQFF.

This clonotype was counted ten times or more. This chain joins TRBV7-9 and TRBJ2-1; D perhaps matches TRBD1 (5 bases). Germline CDR1 and CDR2: SEHNR and FQNEAQ (reference sequence). This CDR3 is 19 amino acids long. V lost 5 bases and J lost 3, with 26 bases in between. This chain's CDR3 is CASSPRPEPGHTIYNEQFF. The CDR3 DNA reads as TGTGCCAGCAGCCCCCGCCCGGAACCAGGACACACCATCTACAATGAGCAGTTCTTC.

This clonotype was detected ten times or more. V and J are TRBV5-5 and TRBJ2-1, with TRBD1 matching over 9 bases. Germline V gene lookup returns CDR1 SGHKS and CDR2 YYEKEE (reference sequence). With V trimmed by 5 bases and J by 6 bases, 6 bases remained unmatched. The CDR3 is made up of 14 amino acids. CDR3 DNA sequence: TGTGCCAGCAGAACGACAGGGGGGGCCAATGAGCAGTTCTTC. It translates to CASRTTGGANEQFF.

The table lists this clonotype with a few counts. This rearrangement joins TRBV24-1 to TRBJ1-2, with 10 bases fitting TRBD1. Germline CDR1 is KGHDR and CDR2 is SFDVKD. V lost 4 bases, J lost 2 bases, and 3 bases stayed unmatched. This CDR3 has 15 amino acids. Here the CDR3 DNA reads TGTGCCACCAGTGAACGGACAGGGGGAAACTATGGCTACACCTTC. It yields the protein CATSERTGGNYGYTF.

This clonotype was observed a few times. This chain links TRBV4-3 with TRBJ2-5, with D unresolved. Trimming removed 3 bases from V and 5 bases from J, with 19 bases in between. The CDR3 is made up of 16 amino acids. Germline V lookup: CDR1 LGHNA, CDR2 YSLEER. CDR3 in DNA: TGCGCCAGCAGCCAGGTTATAGGCGTTGGGGTGGAGACCCAGTACTTC. Translating it yields CASSQVIGVGVETQYF.

The chain uses TRBV6-5 and TRBJ2-7; 9 nucleotides align to TRBD1. Germline assignment: CDR1 MNHEY and CDR2 SVGAGI. The CDR3 totals 12 residues. After removal of 5 bases from V and 7 bases from J, the junction contained 3 bases not matched to a gene. Here the CDR3 DNA reads TGTGCCAGCAGTGGGACAGGGTTAGAGCAGTACTTC. It is translated as CASSGTGLEQYF.

This clonotype occurred once. The genes are TRBV28 and TRBJ2-5; D might be TRBD1 (5 bases). From germline, CDR1 is MDHEN and CDR2 SYDVKM. This CDR3 comprises 17 residues. The V gene lost 4 bases and the J gene lost 1 base, with 19 bases spanning the gap. CDR3 loop: CASSSYARLDSQETQYF. The CDR3 DNA sequence: TGTGCCAGCAGTTCTTATGCCCGACTCGACAGCCAAGAGACCCAGTACTTC.

The chain couples TRBV15 to TRBJ2-3; TRBD2 matches at 15 bases. This CDR3 is 17 amino acids long. Trimming took 6 bases from V and 6 from J; bases not matched to a gene: 10. CDR1 and CDR2 from the germline V gene are LNHNV and YYDKDF (reference sequence). The chain's CDR3 is CATRKAPGTSGRDTQYF. In DNA, the CDR3 is TGTGCCACCAGAAAAGCACCCGGGACTAGCGGGAGGGATACGCAGTATTTT.

This clonotype was seen repeatedly, ten times or more. The J gene is TRBJ2-7, the V gene TRBV20-1, with 11 bases fitting TRBD2. CDR1 and CDR2 (germline): DFQATT, SNEGSKA (reference sequence). With V trimmed by 5 bases and J by 5 bases, 8 bases remained unmatched. The CDR3 length is 14 residues. The CDR3: CSAGLAGGLHEQYF. CDR3 nucleotide sequence: TGCAGTGCTGGATTAGCGGGAGGGCTCCACGAGCAGTACTTC.

V gene TRBV6-2 or TRBV6-3 combines with J gene TRBJ2-2; TRBD1 is a possible D gene (6 bases). Germline V CDR1 and CDR2: MNHEY, SVGEGT. CDR3 size: 15 residues. The V end was cut by 7 bases, the J end by 2 bases, with 14 bases between. This CDR3 is CASTLGHTNTGELFF. The CDR3 coding sequence is TGTGCCAGCACCTTGGGACACACAAACACCGGGGAGCTGTTTTTT.

A few counts support this clonotype. The chain uses TRBV5-1 and TRBJ2-3; maybe TRBD1 (6 bases). V lost 3 bases, J lost 3 bases, and 14 bases lay in between. This CDR3 region has 15 residues. Germline loops: CDR1 SGHRS, CDR2 YFSETQ. CDR3 amino acids: CASSYATGETDTQYF. The CDR3 bases are TGCGCCAGCAGCTATGCGACAGGAGAAACAGATACGCAGTATTTT.

At least ten counts were recorded for this clonotype. The J gene is TRBJ2-4, the V gene TRBV6-6; 10 bases agree with TRBD1. V shed 2 bases and J 1 base; nucleotides not matched to a gene: 17. This CDR3 is 21 amino acids long. Per germline, CDR1 MNHNY and CDR2 SVGAGI (reference sequence). The CDR3 here is CASSYPPRDRGGGRAKNIQYF. Here the CDR3 DNA reads TGTGCCAGCAGTTACCCCCCCCGGGACAGGGGCGGGGGTCGGGCCAAAAACATTCAGTACTTC.

The J gene is TRBJ2-7, the V gene TRBV28; D remains unclear. Germline lookup yields CDR1 MDHEN and CDR2 SYDVKM. This CDR3 comprises 16 residues. Trimming pared 3 bases from V and 1 base from J, leaving 16 bases between. The CDR3 reads CASSFEVVGLSYEQYF. For the CDR3, the DNA is TGTGCCAGCAGTTTTGAGGTCGTGGGCCTTTCCTACGAGCAGTACTTC.